This T cell receptor (beta chain) was recovered during a study of cytomegalovirus exposure and HLA in healthy donors. Whole-study findings and limits: Within an earlier analysis, most TCR beta V segments proved productive either about 90% or about 30% of the time.

The CDR3 covers 18 residues. J gave up 2 bases and V 0 bases, and 10 bases lay outside the gene matches. The germline CDR1 and CDR2 sequences are KGHSH and LQKENI. Primers: 60 Vbeta forward and 13 Jbeta reverse. Here immunoSEQ multiplex PCR was the method, and the copy in TCRdb shows in-frame clones only, minus some. Found here are 200,000 or so clones; the top ten clones hold approximately 0.74%. A word on this clone: Its antigen is not identified.

The material sequenced was PBMCs. The chain joins TRBV18 to TRBJ2-1; 7 nucleotides match TRBD2. The receptor was isolated from a boy younger than 18 in good health and CMV-seronegative. CDR3 nucleotide sequence: TGTGCCAGCTCACCACCCATCGCATTGGGGGGGGCCTACAATGAGCAGTTCTTC. Protein: CASSPPIALGGAYNEQFF. Full variable domain (remainder filled in from reference TRBV18 and TRBJ2-1): NAGVMQNPRHLVRRRGQEARLRCSPMKGHSHVYWYRQLPEEGLKFMVYLQKENIIDESGMPKERFSAEFPKEGPSILRIQQVVRGDSAAYFCASSPPIALGGAYNEQFFGPGTRLTVL.